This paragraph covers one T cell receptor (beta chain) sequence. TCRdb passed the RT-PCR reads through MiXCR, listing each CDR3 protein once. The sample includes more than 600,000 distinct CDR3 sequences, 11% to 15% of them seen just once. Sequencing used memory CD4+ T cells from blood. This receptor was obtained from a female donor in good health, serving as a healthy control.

CDR3 residues: CASSYGGQGHEQYF. In DNA, the CDR3 is TGTGCCAGCAGTTACGGGGGACAGGGGCACGAGCAGTACTTC. The chain uses TRBV6-6 and TRBJ2-7; 10 bases line up with TRBD1. The CDR3 is made up of 14 amino acids. Losses at the gene ends were 2 bases for V and 5 bases for J; bases not matched to a gene: 3. Germline V CDR1 and CDR2: MNHNY, SVGAGI (reference sequence).